These 18 T cell receptor beta chains came from one sample sequenced in a study of cytomegalovirus exposure and HLA in healthy donors. PCR primers comprised 60 Vbeta and 13 Jbeta primers. Some clones are missing from TCRdb's copy, which holds only in-frame ones; the method was immunoSEQ multiplex PCR. The data hold about 160,000 clones, with roughly 81% observed a single time. What was sequenced was PBMCs. These receptors were collected from a woman in her 50s in good health and CMV-seronegative.

Of note for this clone: Germline and junction disagree at one end, which may indicate a read error. This chain joins TRBV2 and TRBJ2-5; possibly TRBD1 for D (5 bases). The DNA end lines up better with TRBJ2-7; the J call may be wrong. CDR1 is SNHLY, CDR2 FYNNEI, per germline. CDR3 length: 14 residues. The CDR3 sequence is CASREVGRDNEQYF. As DNA, the CDR3 is TGTGCCAGCAGGGAAGTTGGCAGGGATAACGAGCAGTACTTC.

The V and J genes are TRBV11-1 and TRBJ2-3, with D possibly TRBD1 on 5 matching bases. The CDR3 covers 15 residues. The V gene's germline CDR1 is SGHAT and CDR2 FQDESV (reference sequence). Trimming removed 4 bases at V and 6 bases at J, with 17 bases between. The CDR3: CASSSQGFVADTQYF. The CDR3 coding sequence is TGTGCCAGCAGCTCTCAGGGTTTCGTTGCGGATACGCAGTATTTT.

The genes are TRBV7-2 and TRBJ2-3; no firm D call. Germline V gene data show CDR1 as SGHTA and CDR2 as FQGNSA. The germline V and J ends were trimmed by 4 bases and 5 bases, with 10 bases remaining between them. The CDR3 totals 13 residues. CDR3 DNA: TGTGCCAGCAGCTCCGGAGAAAGAGATACGCAGTATTTT. This codes for CASSSGERDTQYF.

V is TRBV4-2 and J is TRBJ1-6; 9 bases match TRBD1. V was pared by 0 bases and J by 7 bases, with 7 bases of the junction left unmatched. There are 17 residues in the CDR3. Per germline, CDR1 LGHNA and CDR2 YNFKEQ. In DNA, the CDR3 is TGTGCCAGCAGCCAAGACTTGAGGGACAGGGAGAATTCACCCCTCCACTTT. The encoded protein is CASSQDLRDRENSPLHF.

This chain uses TRBV28 with TRBJ1-2; tentatively, D is TRBD1 (5 bases). Germline values: CDR1 MDHEN, CDR2 SYDVKM. CDR3 length: 14 amino acids. The V end lost 6 bases, the J end lost 6 bases, and 17 bases lay between the germline ends. The CDR3, as DNA: TGTGCCAGCAGGCTTGATTTGGGGGGGGATGGCTACACCTTC. Protein sequence: CASRLDLGGDGYTF.

The chain employs TRBV20-1 and TRBJ2-1; D is possibly TRBD1 (5 bases). CDR1 is DFQATT, CDR2 SNEGSKA, per germline (reference sequence). There are 11 residues in the CDR3. The germline V and J ends were trimmed by 7 bases and 9 bases, with 13 bases remaining between them. The CDR3, as DNA: TGCAGTGTACCCCAGGGCGTTGAGCAGTTCTTC. Its protein product is CSVPQGVEQFF.

V usage is TRBV28 and J usage is TRBJ2-1; TRBD1 matches at 9 bases. The germline CDR1 and CDR2 sequences are MDHEN and SYDVKM. The CDR3 consists of 16 residues. The V segment lost 7 bases and the J segment 7 bases; nucleotides outside the gene matches: 14. CDR3 DNA sequence: TGTGCCAGCATCCTAACCCCGGACAGGGGCCCTAATGAGCAGTTCTTC. It encodes CASILTPDRGPNEQFF.

This chain uses TRBV6-6 with TRBJ2-5, with 8 bases aligning to TRBD2. This CDR3 comprises 14 residues. Looked up from germline, CDR1 is MNHNY and CDR2 is SVGAGI (reference sequence). J gave up 11 bases and V 5 bases, and 13 bases lay outside the gene matches. The CDR3 nucleotides are TGTGCCAGCAGTCCGAGCGGGGGCGTCCGGGAGCAGTACTTC. Amino acid sequence: CASSPSGGVREQYF.

The V and J genes are TRBV6-5 and TRBJ2-3; tentative D call: TRBD1 (5 bases). The CDR3 has 14 amino acids. Deletions cut 6 bases from V and 6 bases from J, with 16 bases between. Germline V lookup: CDR1 MNHEY, CDR2 SVGAGI. CDR3 region: CASRIRALGDTQYF. The CDR3 nucleotides read TGTGCCAGCAGGATCAGGGCCCTCGGGGATACGCAGTATTTT.

The V call is TRBV9, the J call TRBJ2-3; 8 bases match TRBD2. The germline V gene encodes CDR1 SGDLS and CDR2 YYNGEE. V lost 4 bases and J lost 5; bases outside the gene matches: 15. There are 17 residues in the CDR3. The CDR3 sequence is CASSREGIAGQKDTQYF. In DNA, the CDR3 is TGTGCCAGCAGCCGAGAGGGGATAGCGGGGCAGAAAGATACGCAGTATTTT.

The gene calls are TRBV5-4 and TRBJ1-5; no firm D call. CDR1 is SGHNT, CDR2 YYREEE, per germline (reference sequence). The V and J ends lost 2 bases and 3 bases respectively, with 9 bases between them. The CDR3 contains 14 residues. CDR3 amino acids: CASSFFNNNQPQHF. In DNA, the CDR3 is TGTGCCAGCAGCTTTTTTAACAACAATCAGCCCCAGCATTTT.

The J gene is TRBJ1-3, the V gene TRBV25-1; no firm D call. The CDR3 totals 14 residues. Trimming cost V 7 bases and J 0 bases, with 10 bases left between them. Germline lookup yields CDR1 MGHDK and CDR2 SYGVNS. CDR3 loop: CASKGSLSGNTIYF. The CDR3 DNA sequence: TGTGCCAGCAAAGGGAGCCTCTCTGGAAACACCATATATTTT.

The genes are TRBV5-1 and TRBJ1-1; D is unresolved. In germline, CDR1 is SGHRS, CDR2 YFSETQ. The V and J ends lost 2 bases and 0 bases respectively, with 8 bases between them. The CDR3 contains 14 residues. The CDR3 DNA reads TGCGCCAGCAGCTTCAACAGCATGAACACTGAAGCTTTCTTT. It translates to CASSFNSMNTEAFF.

This sequence joins TRBV2 and TRBJ2-1; 11 bases agree with TRBD2. V trimming: 7 bases; J trimming: 3 bases; junction bases outside the gene matches: 5. The CDR3 consists of 15 residues. Germline V gives CDR1 SNHLY, CDR2 FYNNEI. DNA of the CDR3: TGTGCCAGCACTCCTACTAGCGGGGGCTACAATGAGCAGTTCTTC. The encoded protein is CASTPTSGGYNEQFF.

Turning to this clone: Compared with germline, one end of the junction differs, possibly owing to a read error. J is TRBJ1-3 and V is TRBV7-9; possible D gene TRBD1, 6 bases. Germline assignment: CDR1 SEHNR and CDR2 FQNEAQ (reference sequence). The CDR3 covers 15 residues. The CDR3 DNA reads as TGTTCCAGCAGCCTGGACAGTACCTCTGGAAACACCATATATTTT. Translating gives CSSSLDSTSGNTIYF.

This chain links TRBV9 with TRBJ1-1; D is perhaps TRBD1 (6 bases). The V gene lost 3 bases and the J gene lost 4 bases, with 25 bases spanning the gap. Germline V gives CDR1 SGDLS, CDR2 YYNGEE. CDR3 length equals 18 residues. Here the CDR3 reads CASSGPGTPRGDSTEAFF. CDR3 nucleotide sequence: TGTGCCAGCAGCGGTCCAGGGACACCTCGGGGTGACAGCACTGAAGCTTTCTTT. The full variable domain, with the rest looked up from reference TRBV9 and TRBJ1-1, is DSGVTQTPKHLITATGQRVTLRCSPRSGDLSVYWYQQSLDQGLQFLIQYYNGEERAKGNILERFSAQQFPDLHSELNLSSLELGDSALYFCASSGPGTPRGDSTEAFFGQGTRLTVV.

The chain couples TRBV7-2 to TRBJ2-5; 9 nucleotides agree with TRBD2. After removal of 5 bases from V and 4 bases from J, the junction contained 8 bases not matched to a gene. Germline assignment: CDR1 SGHTA and CDR2 FQGNSA. The CDR3 is made up of 15 amino acids. The CDR3 sequence: CASSTYGGRGETQYF. CDR3 bases: TGTGCCAGCAGCACTTACGGCGGGAGGGGAGAGACCCAGTACTTC. Drawing the rest from reference TRBV7-2 and TRBJ2-5, the complete variable domain is GAGVSQSPSNKVTEKGKDVELRCDPISGHTALYWYRQSLGQGLEFLIYFQGNSAPDKSGLPSDRFSAERTGGSVSTLTIQRTQQEDSAVYLCASSTYGGRGETQYFGPGTRLLVL.

This clone was seen only a few times. This chain connects TRBV10-1 to TRBJ2-4; D gene unclear. Trimming pared 0 bases from V and 8 bases from J, leaving 23 bases between. CDR3 length equals 18 residues. CDR1 WNHNN and CDR2 SYGVQD come from the germline V gene (reference sequence). CDR3 sequence (DNA): TGCGCCAGCAGTGAGTCGAAGAGTTCGTCTTCACTCCGGGACATTCAGTACTTC. This translates into CASSESKSSSSLRDIQYF.